This T cell receptor (beta chain) was obtained from a study of PD-1 blockade in mismatch repair-deficient tumors. Whole-study results and caveats: All three positive peptides came from frameshift mutations, yielding approximately 140 blood TCRs.

There are 16 residues in the CDR3. V gave up 1 base and J gave up 3 bases, with 15 bases separating them. Per the germline V gene, CDR1 is SGHRS and CDR2 is YFSETQ. The time point was: approximately eleven-day in vitro stimulation with candidate neoantigen peptide 4. TCRs were sequenced from three patients responding to pembrolizumab. Cells were stimulated around 9 days with each of 7 or 8 ELISpot-reactive neoantigens. Of note for this clone: What it binds is unknown.

The data were produced by immunoSEQ multiplex PCR, yet TCRdb's version contains in-frame clones alone and is incomplete. The table includes some 14,000 clones, under 90% detected once. This TCR was sampled from an adult with mismatch repair-deficient cancer. The V and J genes are TRBV5-1 and TRBJ2-3; a weak D match, TRBD1 (6 bases). Specimen: cells cultured in vitro, collected from a patient treated with pembrolizumab. DNA for the CDR3: TGCGCCAGCAGCTTGTCCTCGACAGGTGGGACAGATACGCAGTATTTT. Translation gives CASSLSSTGGTDTQYF. Based on the CDR3 plus reference TRBV5-1 and TRBJ2-3, the full variable domain is KAGVTQTPRYLIKTRGQQVTLSCSPISGHRSVSWYQQTPGQGLQFLFEYFSETQRNKGNFPGRFSGRQFSNSRSEMNVSTLELGDSALYLCASSLSSTGGTDTQYFGPGTRLTVL.